These T cell receptor beta chains were read from a single sample in a study of Graves' ophthalmopathy and Graves' hyperthyroidism. In TCRdb, the multiplex PCR reads were re-called with MiXCR into one record per CDR3 protein. The repertoire holds about 48,000 distinct CDR3 sequences, around 50% seen once, with approximately 23% in the top ten. The sequencing sample was made of peripheral blood. The origin of the receptors is an adult man with Graves' ophthalmopathy. CDR3s include the opening cysteine and the closing phenylalanine or tryptophan. A D gene is named only where the DNA matches it firmly. Expanded clones are given a class, and other clones once, few, many or no size at all.

>.|TRBD1|TRBJ2-5|TRBV25-1
CASSARPRQGQETQYF
TGTGCCAGCAGTGCTAGACCGCGACAGGGGCAAGAGACCCAGTACTTC
>many|TRBD1|TRBJ1-5|TRBV6-6
CASSYTNRGGNQPQHF
TGTGCCAGCAGTTACACAAACAGGGGAGGCAATCAGCCCCAGCATTTT
>many|TRBD2|TRBJ2-3|TRBV5-6
CASSLARTSGSGDTQYF
TGTGCCAGCAGCTTAGCCCGGACTAGCGGGAGCGGAGATACGCAGTATTTT
>.|TRBD2|TRBJ2-1|TRBV7-9
CASSETSGRQSGSYNEQFF
TGTGCCAGCAGCGAAACTAGCGGGAGGCAATCGGGATCCTACAATGAGCAGTTCTTC
>.|.|TRBJ2-3|TRBV20-1
CSARTAGTETSTDTQYF
TGCAGTGCTCGGACCGCGGGGACCGAAACTAGCACAGATACGCAGTATTTT
>.|.|TRBJ2-1|TRBV28
CASSSADPERQFF
TGTGCCAGCAGTTCCGCCGACCCTGAGCGGCAGTTCTTC
>few|TRBD2|TRBJ2-1|TRBV15
CATSRGTSDPSYNEQFF
TGTGCCACCAGCAGAGGGACTAGCGACCCTTCCTACAATGAGCAGTTCTTC
>.|.|TRBJ2-4|TRBV12-3/TRBV12-4
CASSLGRGTSKNIQYF
TGTGCCAGCAGTTTAGGCAGGGGGACTTCCAAAAACATTCAGTACTTC
>many|TRBD1|TRBJ2-7|TRBV6-5
CASSYSRTGDEQYF
TGTGCCAGCAGTTACTCCCGGACAGGGGACGAGCAGTACTTC
>.|TRBD1|TRBJ2-7|TRBV10-3
CAISELDRGRYEQYF
TGTGCCATCAGTGAGCTCGACAGGGGGCGTTACGAGCAGTACTTC
>.|.|TRBJ1-3|TRBV29-1
CTVGSGNTIYF
TGCACCGTCGGGTCTGGAAACACCATATATTTT
>.|.|TRBJ2-7|TRBV11-2
CASRLREGAYTYEQYF
TGTGCCAGCAGATTACGGGAGGGGGCGTATACCTACGAGCAGTACTTC
>.|TRBD1|TRBJ2-7|TRBV19
CASRPGTGDYEQYF
TGTGCCAGTCGCCCCGGGACAGGGGATTACGAGCAGTACTTC
>many|.|TRBJ1-4|TRBV7-9
CASSLEAWRGEKLFF
TGTGCCAGCAGCTTAGAGGCCTGGAGGGGTGAAAAACTGTTTTTT
>many|TRBD2|TRBJ2-1|TRBV10-1
CASSDSLAGGPGGEQFF
TGCGCCAGCAGTGATAGCCTAGCGGGAGGGCCGGGTGGTGAGCAGTTCTTC
>once|.|TRBJ2-1|TRBV20-1
CSAMGIYYIEQLF
TGCAGTGCTATGGGGATTTACTACATTGAGCAGCTCTTC
>.|TRBD1|TRBJ1-2|TRBV20-1
CSASTGVGHLYGYTF
TGCAGTGCAAGTACAGGGGTGGGACATCTCTATGGCTACACCTTC
>once|TRBD2|TRBJ2-1|TRBV20-1
CSARASGGVSDTQFF
TGCAGTGCTAGAGCCAGCGGGGGGGTTTCAGATACGCAGTTCTTC